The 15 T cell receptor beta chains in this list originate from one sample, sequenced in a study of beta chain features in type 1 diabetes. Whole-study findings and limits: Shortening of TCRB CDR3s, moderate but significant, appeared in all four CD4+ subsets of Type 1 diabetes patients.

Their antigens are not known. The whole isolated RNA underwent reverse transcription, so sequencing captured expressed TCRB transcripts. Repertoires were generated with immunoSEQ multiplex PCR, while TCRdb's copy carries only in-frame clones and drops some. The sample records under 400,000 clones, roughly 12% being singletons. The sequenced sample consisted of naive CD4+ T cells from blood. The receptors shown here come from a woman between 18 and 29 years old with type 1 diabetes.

The CDR3: CASIRQETQYF. The CDR3 bases are TGTGCCAGCATTCGCCAAGAGACCCAGTACTTC. The V call is TRBV28, the J call TRBJ2-5, with D uncertain. V was trimmed by 7 bases and J by 1 base, leaving 4 bases between them. Germline CDR1 and CDR2: MDHEN and SYDVKM. The CDR3 has 11 amino acids.

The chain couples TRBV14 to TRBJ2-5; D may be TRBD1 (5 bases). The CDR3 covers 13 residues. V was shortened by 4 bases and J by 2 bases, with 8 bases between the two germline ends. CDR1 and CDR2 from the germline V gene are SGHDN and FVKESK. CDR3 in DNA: TGTGCCAGCAGCCGACAGATGCAAGAGACCCAGTACTTC. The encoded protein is CASSRQMQETQYF.

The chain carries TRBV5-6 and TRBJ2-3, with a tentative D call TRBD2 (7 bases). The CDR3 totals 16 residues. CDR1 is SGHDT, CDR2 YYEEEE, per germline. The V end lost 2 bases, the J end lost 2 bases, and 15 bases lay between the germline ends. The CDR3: CASSFLGGPDTDTQYF. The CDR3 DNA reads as TGTGCCAGCAGCTTTCTGGGGGGGCCGGACACAGATACGCAGTATTTT.

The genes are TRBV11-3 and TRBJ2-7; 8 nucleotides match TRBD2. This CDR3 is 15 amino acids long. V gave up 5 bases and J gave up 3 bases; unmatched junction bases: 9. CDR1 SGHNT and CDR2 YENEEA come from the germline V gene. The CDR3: CASSPVASGLYEQYF. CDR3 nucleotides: TGTGCCAGCAGCCCCGTTGCTAGCGGGCTCTACGAGCAGTACTTC.

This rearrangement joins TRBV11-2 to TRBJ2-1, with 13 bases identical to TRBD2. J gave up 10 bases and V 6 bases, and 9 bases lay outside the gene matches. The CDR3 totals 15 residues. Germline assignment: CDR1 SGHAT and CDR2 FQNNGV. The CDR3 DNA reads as TGTGCCAGCAGTCCCACTAGCGGGGGGGCTTTCGAGCAGTTCTTC. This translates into CASSPTSGGAFEQFF.

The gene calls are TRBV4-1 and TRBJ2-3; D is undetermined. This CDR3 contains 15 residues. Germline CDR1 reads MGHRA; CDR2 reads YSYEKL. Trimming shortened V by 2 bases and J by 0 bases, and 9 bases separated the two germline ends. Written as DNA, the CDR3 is TGCGCCAGCAGCCAACGAGATTGGAGCACAGATACGCAGTATTTT. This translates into CASSQRDWSTDTQYF.

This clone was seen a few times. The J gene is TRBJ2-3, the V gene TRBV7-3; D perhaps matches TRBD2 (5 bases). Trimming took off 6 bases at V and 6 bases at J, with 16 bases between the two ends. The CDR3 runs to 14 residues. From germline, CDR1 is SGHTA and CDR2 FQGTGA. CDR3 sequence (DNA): TGTGCCAGCAGTCGTGGAGGAACTCTGGATACGCAGTATTTT. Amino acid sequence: CASSRGGTLDTQYF.

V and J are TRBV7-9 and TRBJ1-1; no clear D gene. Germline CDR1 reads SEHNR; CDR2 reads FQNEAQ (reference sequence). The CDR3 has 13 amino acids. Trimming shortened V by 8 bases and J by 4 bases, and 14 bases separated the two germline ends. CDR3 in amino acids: CASESQPGTEAFF. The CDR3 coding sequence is TGTGCCAGCGAGAGTCAACCGGGCACTGAAGCTTTCTTT.

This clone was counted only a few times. The CDR3 here is CASSHIRGRGPHEQYF. The CDR3 DNA is TGCGCCAGCAGCCATATAAGAGGAAGGGGGCCCCACGAGCAGTACTTC. The chain employs TRBV4-1 and TRBJ2-7; TRBD1 aligns across 7 bases. Trimming at V came to 3 bases and at J to 5 bases, leaving 13 bases not matched to a gene. The CDR3 totals 16 residues. The germline V gene has CDR1 MGHRA and CDR2 YSYEKL.

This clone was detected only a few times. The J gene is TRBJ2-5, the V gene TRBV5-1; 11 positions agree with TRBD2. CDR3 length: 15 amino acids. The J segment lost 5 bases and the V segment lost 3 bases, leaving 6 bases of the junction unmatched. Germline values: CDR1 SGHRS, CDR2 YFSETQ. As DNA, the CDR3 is TGCGCCAGCAGCTCCACTAGCGGGAGCTGGGAGACCCAGTACTTC. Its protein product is CASSSTSGSWETQYF.

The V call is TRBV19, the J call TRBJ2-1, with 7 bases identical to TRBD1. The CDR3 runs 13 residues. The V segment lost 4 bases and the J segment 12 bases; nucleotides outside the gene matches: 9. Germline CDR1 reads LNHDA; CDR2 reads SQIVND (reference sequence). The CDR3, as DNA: TGTGCCAGTAGTACGACAGGGACGTTTTCGCAGTTCTTC. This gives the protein CASSTTGTFSQFF.

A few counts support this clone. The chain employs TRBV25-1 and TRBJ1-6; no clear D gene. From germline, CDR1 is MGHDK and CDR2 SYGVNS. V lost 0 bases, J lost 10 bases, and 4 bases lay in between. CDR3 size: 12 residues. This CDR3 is CASSEYQSPLHF. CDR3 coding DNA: TGTGCCAGCAGTGAATACCAATCACCCCTCCACTTT.

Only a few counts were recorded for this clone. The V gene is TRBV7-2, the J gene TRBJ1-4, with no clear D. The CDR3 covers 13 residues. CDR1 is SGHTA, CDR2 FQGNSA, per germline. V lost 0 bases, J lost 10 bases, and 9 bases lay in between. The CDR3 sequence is CASSLAREGKLFF. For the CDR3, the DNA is TGTGCCAGCAGCTTAGCGAGGGAGGGAAAACTGTTTTTT.

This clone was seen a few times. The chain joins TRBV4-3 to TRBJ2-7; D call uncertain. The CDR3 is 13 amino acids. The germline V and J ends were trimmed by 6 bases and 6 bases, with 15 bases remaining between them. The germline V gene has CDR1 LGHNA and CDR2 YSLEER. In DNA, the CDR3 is TGCGCCAGCAGTAAAAGACTCGACTCCGAGCAGTACTTC. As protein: CASSKRLDSEQYF.

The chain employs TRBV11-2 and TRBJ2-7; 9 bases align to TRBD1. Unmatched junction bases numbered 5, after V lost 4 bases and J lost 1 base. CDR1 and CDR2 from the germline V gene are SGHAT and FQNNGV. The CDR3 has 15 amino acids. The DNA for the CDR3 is TGTGCCAGCAGCTCCCCGGGACAGGGATCCTACGAGCAGTACTTC. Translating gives CASSSPGQGSYEQYF.